This T cell receptor (beta chain) is drawn from a study of blood T cell repertoires in COVID-19. On the study more broadly: T cells, B-cell-depleted T cells, or PBMCs supplied cDNA or gDNA.

In the original analysis: Estimation of nucleated cell counts relied on the amplification of reference gene primers. Assay used: immunoSEQ multiplex PCR; TCRdb lists only in-frame clones, some missing. V and J calls plus clone size are reproduced from that table; the DNA served to infer D and trimming. Of 130,000 or so clones in the sample, approximately 68% were seen once. Germline V gene sequence: CDR1 LNHDA, CDR2 SQIVND (reference sequence). V gave up 1 base and J gave up 5 bases; unmatched junction bases: 5. The CDR3 is made up of 17 amino acids. The sequence derives from a woman aged 70 to 79 with acute or convalescent COVID-19. V gene TRBV19 combines with J gene TRBJ2-3; TRBD2 matches 14 bases. Sequencing was done on a sample of peripheral blood. The CDR3 sequence is CASSIVFGLAGGDTQYF. CDR3 DNA sequence: TGTGCCAGTAGTATAGTTTTTGGACTAGCGGGGGGAGATACGCAGTATTTT.